These T cell receptor beta chains were read from a single sample in a study of OX40 agonist ivuxolimab in advanced cancers. Sequenced by immunoSEQ multiplex PCR; TCRdb stores in-frame clones only, minus some. The sample comprises about 68,000 clones, roughly nine tenths of which are singletons, and about 0.3% rests with the top ten. The sample consisted of CD4+ or CD8+ T cells sorted from blood, taken in a trial of the OX40 agonist ivuxolimab. These receptors were collected from an adult with an advanced solid tumor such as melanoma, head and neck, liver or kidney cancer. Both conserved end residues are part of each CDR3. The D gene is left open where the match is weak. Rows may omit the clone size; those that give it use once, few, many or a size class.

D: -; J: TRBJ1-1; V: TRBV28; size: -; CDR3: CASSLWAGRATEAFF; DNA: TGTGCCAGCAGTTTATGGGCAGGGAGAGCGACTGAAGCTTTCTTT
D: TRBD1; J: TRBJ1-2; V: TRBV5-5; size: -; CDR3: CASAFTGTDYGYTF; DNA: TGTGCCAGCGCCTTCACCGGGACAGACTATGGCTACACCTTC
D: -; J: TRBJ2-5; V: TRBV7-3; size: -; CDR3: CASSLTSLETQYF; DNA: TGTGCCAGCAGCTTAACCTCATTGGAGACCCAGTACTTC
D: -; J: TRBJ1-2; V: TRBV19; size: once; CDR3: CASSTPLYGYTF; DNA: TGTGCCAGTAGTACGCCCCTTTATGGCTACACCTTC
D: TRBD1; J: TRBJ1-3; V: TRBV25-1; size: once; CDR3: CASRDDRGAGNTIYF; DNA: TGTGCCAGCAGGGACGACAGGGGTGCTGGAAACACCATATATTTT
D: -; J: TRBJ2-7; V: TRBV16; size: few; CDR3: CASSQSGTYEQYF; DNA: TGTGCCAGCAGCCAATCAGGGACCTACGAGCAGTACTTC
D: TRBD1; J: TRBJ1-2; V: TRBV2; size: -; CDR3: CASSSLRTGVTYGYTF; DNA: TGTGCCAGCAGTTCTCTAAGGACAGGGGTTACCTATGGCTACACCTTC
D: TRBD1; J: TRBJ2-7; V: TRBV29-1; size: -; CDR3: CSVARTGGIEQYF; DNA: TGCAGCGTTGCTCGGACAGGGGGGATCGAGCAGTACTTC
D: -; J: TRBJ2-7; V: TRBV11-2; size: -; CDR3: CASSLVGTAVSQYF; DNA: TGTGCCAGCAGCTTAGTAGGTACGGCAGTTTCCCAGTACTTC
D: -; J: TRBJ2-2; V: TRBV4-2; size: -; CDR3: CASRQDLQNTGELFF; DNA: TGTGCCAGCAGACAAGACCTCCAGAACACCGGGGAGCTGTTTTTT
D: -; J: TRBJ2-7; V: TRBV5-1; size: -; CDR3: CASSLVMRQGGNEQYF; DNA: TGCGCCAGCAGCTTGGTCATGAGACAGGGCGGGAACGAGCAGTACTTC
D: -; J: TRBJ1-1; V: TRBV6-1; size: -; CDR3: CASSENPGEAEAFF; DNA: TGTGCCAGCAGTGAAAATCCAGGGGAGGCTGAAGCTTTCTTT
D: -; J: TRBJ2-2; V: TRBV5-1; size: -; CDR3: CASSLEAGSPAGELFF; DNA: TGCGCCAGCAGCTTGGAGGCGGGGTCCCCAGCCGGGGAGCTGTTTTTT
D: -; J: TRBJ2-1; V: TRBV4-2; size: -; CDR3: CASSPLWGGAVSYNEQFF; DNA: TGTGCCAGCAGCCCGCTTTGGGGGGGCGCTGTCTCCTACAATGAGCAGTTCTTC
D: -; J: TRBJ1-6; V: TRBV30; size: -; CDR3: CAWSAEVIPNSPLHF; DNA: TGTGCCTGGAGCGCCGAAGTAATTCCCAATTCACCCCTCCACTTT
D: TRBD2; J: TRBJ2-7; V: TRBV27; size: -; CDR3: CASSKPLGPGTSYYEQYF; DNA: TGTGCCAGCAGTAAACCCCTCGGCCCGGGGACTAGCTACTACGAGCAGTACTTC
D: TRBD1; J: TRBJ2-5; V: TRBV15; size: -; CDR3: CATSRGDRGLQTQYF; DNA: TGTGCCACCAGCAGAGGGGACAGGGGGTTGCAGACCCAGTACTTC
D: TRBD1; J: TRBJ1-2; V: TRBV29-1; size: -; CDR3: CSVEPRQGANYGYTF; DNA: TGCAGCGTTGAACCGCGACAGGGAGCTAACTATGGCTACACCTTC
D: TRBD2; J: TRBJ2-2; V: TRBV9; size: -; CDR3: CASSVEGLATGELFF; DNA: TGTGCCAGCAGCGTAGAGGGACTAGCGACCGGGGAGCTGTTTTTT
D: -; J: TRBJ2-1; V: TRBV10-1; size: -; CDR3: CASSESGRTYNEQFF; DNA: TGCGCCAGCAGTGAAAGCGGAAGGACCTACAATGAGCAGTTCTTC
D: -; J: TRBJ1-1; V: TRBV29-1; size: -; CDR3: CSALQGSNTEAFF; DNA: TGCAGCGCCTTGCAGGGGTCGAACACTGAAGCTTTCTTT
D: -; J: TRBJ2-7; V: TRBV27; size: once; CDR3: CASSLKGGYEQYF; DNA: TGTGCCAGCAGTTTGAAGGGGGGCTACGAGCAGTACTTC
D: -; J: TRBJ2-6; V: TRBV2; size: -; CDR3: CASSPRANVLTF; DNA: TGTGCCAGCAGCCCGAGGGCCAACGTCCTGACTTTC
D: -; J: TRBJ2-5; V: TRBV7-2; size: -; CDR3: CASSLAGETQYF; DNA: TGTGCCAGCAGCTTAGCTGGAGAGACCCAGTACTTC
D: TRBD1; J: TRBJ1-5; V: TRBV6-4; size: -; CDR3: CAKHQNRDRVSMFANQPQHF; DNA: TGTGCCAAGCATCAGAACCGGGACAGGGTCTCCATGTTTGCCAATCAGCCCCAGCATTTT
D: -; J: TRBJ1-1; V: TRBV29-1; size: -; CDR3: CSAPGHPNTEAFF; DNA: TGCAGCGCTCCGGGACACCCGAACACTGAAGCTTTCTTT
D: TRBD1; J: TRBJ1-5; V: TRBV4-1; size: -; CDR3: CASSLDRASNQPQHF; DNA: TGCGCCAGCAGCCTGGACAGGGCCAGCAATCAGCCCCAGCATTTT
D: -; J: TRBJ2-1; V: TRBV9; size: -; CDR3: CASSVGDISNEQFF; DNA: TGTGCCAGCAGCGTAGGCGACATATCTAATGAGCAGTTCTTC
D: TRBD2; J: TRBJ2-7; V: TRBV7-8; size: once; CDR3: CASSLALAGGTEQYF; DNA: TGTGCCAGCAGCTTAGCTCTAGCGGGAGGGACCGAGCAGTACTTC
D: TRBD2; J: TRBJ2-5; V: TRBV5-1; size: -; CDR3: CASSFSSGSQETQYF; DNA: TGCGCCAGCAGCTTTTCTAGCGGGAGCCAAGAGACCCAGTACTTC
D: -; J: TRBJ1-4; V: TRBV18; size: once; CDR3: CASSIKGPEKLFF; DNA: TGTGCCAGCTCAATTAAAGGTCCTGAAAAACTGTTTTTT
D: TRBD2; J: TRBJ2-1; V: TRBV10-2; size: -; CDR3: CASSESRLAGGMNEQFF; DNA: TGCGCCAGCAGTGAGTCCCGACTAGCGGGAGGTATGAATGAGCAGTTCTTC
D: TRBD2; J: TRBJ2-1; V: TRBV29-1; size: once; CDR3: CSVGMLAGVGEQFF; DNA: TGCAGCGTTGGAATGTTAGCGGGAGTGGGCGAGCAGTTCTTC
D: TRBD2; J: TRBJ2-7; V: TRBV6-1; size: -; CDR3: CASSARGESYEQYF; DNA: TGTGCCAGCAGTGCTCGGGGGGAATCCTACGAGCAGTACTTC
D: -; J: TRBJ1-5; V: TRBV5-1; size: -; CDR3: CASSPGVGPNQPQHF; DNA: TGCGCCAGCAGCCCTGGGGTGGGGCCCAATCAGCCCCAGCATTTT
D: TRBD1; J: TRBJ2-7; V: TRBV7-2; size: -; CDR3: CASSRDRASYEQYF; DNA: TGTGCCAGTTCCCGGGACAGGGCCTCCTACGAGCAGTACTTC
D: -; J: TRBJ2-7; V: TRBV30; size: -; CDR3: CAWYSVNNEQYF; DNA: TGTGCCTGGTATTCAGTGAACAACGAGCAGTACTTC
D: -; J: TRBJ1-1; V: TRBV7-2; size: -; CDR3: CASSLLSGAEAFF; DNA: TGTGCCAGCAGCTTATTATCGGGCGCTGAAGCTTTCTTT
D: TRBD2; J: TRBJ2-5; V: TRBV7-8; size: -; CDR3: CASSLAFLGTSGGQETQYF; DNA: TGTGCCAGCAGCTTAGCATTTCTGGGGACTAGCGGAGGCCAAGAGACCCAGTACTTC
D: -; J: TRBJ1-6; V: TRBV7-9; size: -; CDR3: CASSLRDSPLHF; DNA: TGTGCCAGCAGCTTGAGGGATTCACCCCTCCACTTT
D: -; J: TRBJ1-4; V: TRBV7-8; size: -; CDR3: CASSLSRTATNEKLFF; DNA: TGTGCCAGCAGCTTATCCCGCACTGCAACTAATGAAAAACTGTTTTTT
D: -; J: TRBJ2-3; V: TRBV11-3; size: -; CDR3: CASSLGTEFTDTQYF; DNA: TGTGCCAGCAGCTTAGGGACAGAGTTCACAGATACGCAGTATTTT
D: -; J: TRBJ1-2; V: TRBV28; size: -; CDR3: CASSPTDPRGYTF; DNA: TGTGCCAGCAGTCCGACCGACCCTAGGGGCTACACCTTC
D: TRBD2; J: TRBJ2-1; V: TRBV19; size: -; CDR3: CASRGLAGGSNEQFF; DNA: TGTGCCAGCCGGGGGCTAGCGGGAGGTTCGAATGAGCAGTTCTTC
D: -; J: TRBJ2-3; V: TRBV29-1; size: -; CDR3: CSVGGDTQYF; DNA: TGCAGCGTTGGTGGAGATACGCAGTATTTT
D: -; J: TRBJ1-1; V: TRBV6-5; size: -; CDR3: CASSQRRENTEAFF; DNA: TGTGCCAGCAGTCAAAGGAGGGAGAACACTGAAGCTTTCTTT
D: TRBD1; J: TRBJ1-2; V: TRBV19; size: few; CDR3: CASSLGTARGYTF; DNA: TGTGCCAGTAGTCTCGGGACAGCGAGGGGCTACACCTTC
D: TRBD1; J: TRBJ1-5; V: TRBV27; size: -; CDR3: CASSFRGTGGGNQPQHF; DNA: TGTGCCAGCAGTTTTAGGGGGACAGGGGGTGGAAATCAGCCCCAGCATTTT
D: -; J: TRBJ1-2; V: TRBV27; size: -; CDR3: CASSLEGAGNYGYTF; DNA: TGTGCCAGCAGTTTGGAAGGGGCGGGTAACTATGGCTACACCTTC
D: -; J: TRBJ1-5; V: TRBV19; size: -; CDR3: CASGQVNGQPQHF; DNA: TGTGCCAGCGGGCAGGTTAACGGTCAGCCCCAGCATTTT
D: TRBD1; J: TRBJ2-7; V: TRBV7-8; size: -; CDR3: CASSYTGTVLSYEQYF; DNA: TGTGCCAGCAGCTATACCGGGACAGTGTTATCCTACGAGCAGTACTTC
D: TRBD2; J: TRBJ2-2; V: TRBV27; size: -; CDR3: CASSNRRPGLASNTGELFF; DNA: TGTGCCAGCAGCAACCGGAGGCCGGGACTAGCGTCGAACACCGGGGAGCTGTTTTTT
D: TRBD2; J: TRBJ2-7; V: TRBV14; size: once; CDR3: CASSQYLAGGVGEQYF; DNA: TGTGCCAGCAGCCAGTACCTAGCGGGAGGAGTGGGGGAGCAGTACTTC
D: -; J: TRBJ2-3; V: TRBV15; size: -; CDR3: CATSRGDTGTDTQYF; DNA: TGTGCCACCAGCAGAGGGGACACTGGCACAGATACGCAGTATTTT